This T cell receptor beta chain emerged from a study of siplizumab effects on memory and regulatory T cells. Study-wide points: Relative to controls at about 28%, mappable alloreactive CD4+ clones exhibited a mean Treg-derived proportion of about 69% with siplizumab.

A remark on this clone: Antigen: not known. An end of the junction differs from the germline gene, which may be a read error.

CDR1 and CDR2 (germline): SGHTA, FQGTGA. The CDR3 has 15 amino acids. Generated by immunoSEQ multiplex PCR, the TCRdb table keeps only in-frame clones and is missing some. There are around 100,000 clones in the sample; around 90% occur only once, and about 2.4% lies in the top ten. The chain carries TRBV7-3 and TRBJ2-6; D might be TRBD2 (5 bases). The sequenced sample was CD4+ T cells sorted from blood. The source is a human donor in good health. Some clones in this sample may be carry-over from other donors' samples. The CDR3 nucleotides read TGTGCCAGCAGCCTAACTAGCTCTGGGGCCAACGTCCTGACTTTC. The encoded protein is CASSLTSSGANVLTF. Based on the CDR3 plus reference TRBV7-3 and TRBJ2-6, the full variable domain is GAGVSQTPSNKVTEKGKYVELRCDPISGHTALYWYRQSLGQGPEFLIYFQGTGAADDSGLPNDRFFAVRPEGSVSTLKIQRTERGDSAVYLCASSLTSSGANVLTFGAGSRLTVL.